This T cell receptor beta chain was profiled in a study of beta chain features in type 1 diabetes. Study-wide results and caveats: Type 1 diabetes patients had moderately but significantly shorter TCRB CDR3s in all four CD4+ subsets. Cells carrying high TCR expression could end up over-represented when cDNA is sequenced.

The authors reverse transcribed all of the isolated RNA, so sequencing captured expressed TCRB transcripts. The repertoire was sequenced with immunoSEQ multiplex PCR; TCRdb's copy has only in-frame clones and lacks some. The repertoire holds about 700,000 clones, about an eighth seen once, with about 0.02% in the top ten. Germline loops: CDR1 ENHRY, CDR2 SYGVKD. Between the trimmed V and J ends, which lost 0 bases and 1 base, there was a span of 7 bases. The CDR3 consists of 15 residues. This clone was seen a handful of times. Antigen: not known. Different DNA sequences within this sample yield the same CDR3.

V usage is TRBV10-3 and J usage is TRBJ2-1; maybe TRBD2 (5 bases). The source is a man between 18 and 35 years old with type 1 diabetes. The sequencing input was naive CD4+ T cells from blood. CDR3 protein: CAISESGGSYNEQFF. CDR3 DNA: TGTGCCATCAGTGAGTCAGGAGGTTCCTACAATGAGCAGTTCTTC.